Each of the 30 T cell receptor beta chains below was sequenced from the same sample in a study of T-cell reconstitution after alpha-beta-depleted transplantation in children. The library targeted TCRbeta and was prepared with unique molecular identifiers. TCRdb fed the PCR reads into MiXCR, producing one record per CDR3 protein. Here the sample spans approximately 500,000 distinct CDR3 sequences, over 9.5% being singletons. The sample in question was PBMCs, obtained before TCRalphabeta/CD19-depleted stem cell transplant. The receptors derive from a child aged 2 to 15 with inherited bone marrow failure, due to receive a stem cell transplant.

This clonotype has more than one count but fewer than ten. The gene calls are TRBV28 and TRBJ2-1; the D gene is possibly TRBD2 (6 bases). This CDR3 has 15 amino acids. CDR1 is MDHEN, CDR2 SYDVKM, per germline. V lost 5 bases and J 15 bases, leaving 26 bases between the germline ends. The CDR3 DNA reads TGTGCCAGCAGTCCCCCGGGACTCCAACTTACAAGGGGGTTCTTC. Amino acids: CASSPPGLQLTRGFF.

This clonotype was picked up a small number of times. V usage is TRBV29-1 and J usage is TRBJ2-7; 14 nucleotides match TRBD2. This CDR3 has 16 residues. Germline loops: CDR1 SQVTM, CDR2 ANQGSEA. Losses at the gene ends were 0 bases for V and 3 bases for J; bases not matched to a gene: 4. CDR3 DNA: TGCAGCGTTGAAGAGAGACTAGCGGGAGGGCTCTACGAGCAGTACTTC. It codes for CSVEERLAGGLYEQYF.

V gene TRBV4-3 combines with J gene TRBJ2-7, with TRBD2 matching over 10 bases. CDR1 is LGHNA, CDR2 YSLEER, per germline. This CDR3 has 16 amino acids. The trim removed 0 bases at V and 3 bases at J, leaving 5 bases unmatched. The DNA of the CDR3 is TGCGCCAGCAGCCAAGATCGTGCTAGCGGGGGCTACGAGCAGTACTTC. Amino acids: CASSQDRASGGYEQYF.

This clonotype was recorded a few times. V usage is TRBV5-1 and J usage is TRBJ2-5, with D tentatively TRBD2 (6 bases). Trimming removed 4 bases at V and 1 base at J, with 17 bases between. CDR3 length equals 16 residues. Per the germline V gene, CDR1 is SGHRS and CDR2 is YFSETQ. CDR3 in amino acids: CASSTRPGSTQETQYF. CDR3 nucleotide sequence: TGCGCCAGCAGCACCCGTCCCGGGAGTACCCAAGAGACCCAGTACTTC.

This clonotype was recorded many times. The CDR3 region has the DNA TGTGCCAGCAGCGAAACATTCACAGATACGCAGTATTTT. Translated: CASSETFTDTQYF. The rearrangement joins TRBV7-2 to TRBJ2-3; D gene unclear. V was cut by 5 bases and J by 2 bases, with 8 bases left in between. The CDR3 runs 13 residues. The germline V gene has CDR1 SGHTA and CDR2 FQGNSA.

This clonotype was detected many times. The chain employs TRBV24-1 and TRBJ2-3, with D perhaps given as TRBD1 or TRBD2 (5 bases each). From germline, CDR1 is KGHDR and CDR2 SFDVKD. V was clipped by 8 bases and J by 2 bases, with 13 bases between them. The CDR3 contains 14 residues. CDR3 amino acids: CATTAGTNTDTQYF. In DNA form, the CDR3 reads TGTGCCACCACGGCAGGGACCAACACAGATACGCAGTATTTT.

This clonotype was counted many times. CDR3 residues: CASSLGGAAGEQYF. DNA of the CDR3: TGTGCCAGCAGTTTGGGTGGAGCCGCCGGCGAGCAGTACTTC. This sequence joins TRBV28 and TRBJ2-7; D ambiguous. Trimming shortened V by 3 bases and J by 6 bases, and 15 bases separated the two germline ends. Germline CDR1 MDHEN, CDR2 SYDVKM. CDR3 length: 14 residues. The entire variable domain, with the rest obtained from reference TRBV28 and TRBJ2-7, is as follows: DVKVTQSSRYLVKRTGEKVFLECVQDMDHENMFWYRQDPGLGLRLIYFSYDVKMKEKGDIPEGYSVSREKKERFSLILESASTNQTSMYLCASSLGGAAGEQYFGPGTRLTVT.

V usage is TRBV7-9 and J usage is TRBJ2-1; 9 nucleotides line up with TRBD2. There are 18 residues in the CDR3. Looked up from germline, CDR1 is SEHNR and CDR2 is FQNEAQ (reference sequence). Trimming removed 2 bases from V and 5 bases from J; junction bases left unmatched: 13. Here the CDR3 reads CASSLPPPASGNNNEQFF. CDR3 in DNA: TGTGCCAGCAGCTTACCCCCGCCCGCTAGCGGGAACAACAATGAGCAGTTCTTC. Using reference TRBV7-9 and TRBJ2-1 for the parts outside the CDR3, the full variable domain is DTGVSQNPRHKITKRGQNVTFRCDPISEHNRLYWYRQTLGQGPEFLTYFQNEAQLEKSRLLSDRFSAERPKGSFSTLEIQRTEQGDSAMYLCASSLPPPASGNNNEQFFGPGTRLTVL.

This clonotype was seen at least ten times. The chain carries TRBV7-6 and TRBJ2-3; D gene unclear. Germline V lookup: CDR1 SGHVS, CDR2 FNYEAQ. Between the trimmed V and J ends, which lost 1 base and 6 bases, there was a span of 14 bases. The CDR3 loop spans 15 amino acids. The DNA of the CDR3 is TGTGCCAGCAGCTTAGTAGTGGGCCCGCAGGATACGCAGTATTTT. It is translated as CASSLVVGPQDTQYF. Based on the CDR3 plus reference TRBV7-6 and TRBJ2-3, the full variable domain is GAGVSQSPRYKVTKRGQDVALRCDPISGHVSLYWYRQALGQGPEFLTYFNYEAQQDKSGLPNDRFSAERPEGSISTLTIQRTEQRDSAMYRCASSLVVGPQDTQYFGPGTRLTVL.

In this sample, this clonotype turned up many times. The chain has TRBV6-5 and TRBJ2-2, with 9 bases that match TRBD2. Losses at the gene ends were 8 bases for V and 0 bases for J; bases not matched to a gene: 4. Germline V gives CDR1 MNHEY, CDR2 SVGAGI. The CDR3 loop spans 15 amino acids. In nucleotides, the CDR3 is TGTGCCAGCGGGGGACTAGCCGCGAACACCGGGGAGCTGTTTTTT. This sequence encodes CASGGLAANTGELFF.

The chain recombines TRBV20-1 with TRBJ2-1; possibly TRBD2 for D (5 bases). Trimming shortened V by 2 bases and J by 3 bases, and 11 bases separated the two germline ends. The CDR3 contains 14 residues. CDR1 and CDR2 (germline): DFQATT, SNEGSKA (reference sequence). CDR3 nucleotide sequence: TGCAGTGCTAGACCTCTGGGAGTCTACAATGAGCAGTTCTTC. This codes for CSARPLGVYNEQFF.

This clonotype was counted at least ten times. The gene calls are TRBV9 and TRBJ1-2; D not resolved. The CDR3 totals 14 residues. CDR1 and CDR2 (germline): SGDLS, YYNGEE. V shed 3 bases and J shed 0 bases, with 9 bases lying between them. The CDR3 sequence: CASSGLGANYGYTF. The CDR3 bases are TGTGCCAGCAGCGGTCTCGGGGCTAACTATGGCTACACCTTC.

This clonotype was seen ten or more times. This chain uses TRBV19 with TRBJ1-1; D remains ambiguous. The length of the CDR3 is 13 residues. Germline V gene data show CDR1 as LNHDA and CDR2 as SQIVND (reference sequence). Trimming removed 1 base at V and 2 bases at J, with 5 bases between. In DNA form, the CDR3 reads TGTGCCAGTAGTATAGGGCGTAACACTGAAGCTTTCTTT. Translation: CASSIGRNTEAFF.

Ten or more counts support this clonotype. This chain connects TRBV7-6 to TRBJ2-7; 8 bases match TRBD2. Germline V gene data show CDR1 as SGHVS and CDR2 as FNYEAQ. The CDR3 loop spans 15 amino acids. V lost 0 bases, J lost 4 bases, and 5 bases stayed unmatched. The CDR3 protein is CASSLAGRGAYEQYF. CDR3 coding DNA: TGTGCCAGCAGCTTAGCGGGGCGGGGGGCTTACGAGCAGTACTTC.

This clonotype was observed at least ten times. The J gene is TRBJ2-1, the V gene TRBV11-2; 11 bases map to TRBD2. The CDR3 is made up of 17 amino acids. The junction had 8 bases not matched to a gene; V was cut back by 4 bases and J by 3 bases. Germline-derived CDR1 and CDR2 are SGHAT and FQNNGV. The CDR3, as DNA: TGTGCCAGCAGCTATGGACCGGGACTAGCGGACTACAATGAGCAGTTCTTC. Its protein is CASSYGPGLADYNEQFF.

This clonotype has only one observation. This rearrangement joins TRBV18 to TRBJ2-7; D uncertain. The CDR3 sequence is 16 residues long. Per germline, CDR1 KGHSH and CDR2 LQKENI. Between the trimmed V and J ends, which lost 2 bases and 4 bases, there was a span of 18 bases. For the CDR3, the DNA is TGTGCCAGCTCACCAACGAGGTGGGCTGGCGCTTACGAGCAGTACTTC. This codes for CASSPTRWAGAYEQYF.

The rearrangement uses TRBV7-6 and TRBJ1-2, with 8 positions matching TRBD1. With V trimmed by 5 bases and J by 4 bases, 15 bases remained unmatched. The CDR3 sequence is 17 residues long. Germline CDR1 reads SGHVS; CDR2 reads FNYEAQ. The CDR3 region is CASSPEESRGQTYGYTF. CDR3 nucleotides: TGTGCCAGCAGCCCTGAAGAATCCAGGGGGCAGACCTATGGCTACACCTTC.

The sample holds many counts of this clonotype. The V and J genes are TRBV5-1 and TRBJ2-2; a weak D match, TRBD1 (6 bases). The V gene lost 1 base and the J gene lost 7 bases, with 14 bases spanning the gap. Germline lookup yields CDR1 SGHRS and CDR2 YFSETQ. The CDR3 is 15 residues long. CDR3 sequence (DNA): TGCGCCAGCAGCTTGATCCCAGGGGATAACGGGGAGCTGTTTTTT. The encoded protein is CASSLIPGDNGELFF.

The chain couples TRBV15 to TRBJ2-5, with TRBD1 as a possible D gene (5 bases). The CDR3 totals 15 residues. The germline V gene encodes CDR1 LNHNV and CDR2 YYDKDF (reference sequence). V lost 4 bases, J lost 4 bases, and 16 bases lay in between. The CDR3 reads CATSIFGVGRETQYF. CDR3 sequence (DNA): TGTGCCACCAGCATCTTTGGAGTGGGGCGAGAGACCCAGTACTTC. Combining the CDR3 with reference TRBV15 and TRBJ2-5 gives the whole variable domain DAMVIQNPRYQVTQFGKPVTLSCSQTLNHNVMYWYQQKSSQAPKLLFHYYDKDFNNEADTPDNFQSRRPNTSFCFLDIRSPGLGDTAMYLCATSIFGVGRETQYFGPGTRLLVL.

The chain recombines TRBV28 with TRBJ2-1; TRBD2 aligns across 8 bases. The V gene's germline CDR1 is MDHEN and CDR2 SYDVKM. This CDR3 region has 17 residues. V was pared by 7 bases and J by 7 bases, with 18 bases of the junction left unmatched. CDR3 residues: CASTRGGRGGWINEQFF. The CDR3 bases are TGTGCCAGCACCCGGGGGGGGAGGGGCGGTTGGATAAATGAGCAGTTCTTC.

This clonotype was counted ten times or more. One end of the junction is discordant with germline, which a read error may explain. The rearrangement uses TRBV2 and TRBJ1-5; perhaps TRBD1 as D (5 bases). The CDR3 length is 12 residues. CDR1 is SNHLY and CDR2 is FYNNEI in the germline V gene. The CDR3 DNA reads TGTGCCAGCACTGAACAGGATCAGCCCCAGCATTTT. Its protein product is CASTEQDQPQHF.

This clonotype was recorded at least ten times. The rearrangement links TRBV3-1 to TRBJ1-1, with no clear D. Per germline, CDR1 LGHDT and CDR2 YNNKEL (reference sequence). V gave up 3 bases and J gave up 11 bases, with 13 bases separating them. This CDR3 comprises 12 residues. The CDR3 DNA reads TGTGCCAGCAGCCAGTCAGCGGTGGATGCTTTCTTT. Protein product: CASSQSAVDAFF.

This clonotype appeared many times. V is TRBV7-2 and J is TRBJ1-5, with TRBD1 as a possible D gene (6 bases). Germline V CDR1 and CDR2: SGHTA, FQGNSA. The CDR3 has 14 residues. Trimming took 3 bases from V and 3 from J, leaving 9 bases between them. The CDR3 sequence is CASSLDSLNQPQHF. The CDR3 nucleotides read TGTGCCAGCAGCTTGGACAGCCTCAATCAGCCCCAGCATTTT.

The chain carries TRBV28 and TRBJ2-1, with D possibly called TRBD1 or TRBD2 (5 bases each). The CDR3 is 16 amino acids. The V gene's germline CDR1 is MDHEN and CDR2 SYDVKM. V dropped 5 bases and J dropped 3 bases, with 17 bases sitting between them. The CDR3, as DNA: TGTGCCAGCAGTCCGACCGGGGCCATCATCTACAATGAGCAGTTCTTC. The encoded protein is CASSPTGAIIYNEQFF.

The rearrangement joins TRBV27 to TRBJ2-7; 14 bases map to TRBD2. The CDR3 is 15 residues long. V was clipped by 5 bases and J by 7 bases; unmatched bases: 7. The V gene's germline CDR1 is MNHEY and CDR2 SMNVEV (reference sequence). The CDR3 sequence: CASSQGTSGSQEQYF. Here the CDR3 DNA reads TGTGCCAGCAGTCAAGGGACTAGCGGGAGTCAAGAGCAGTACTTC.

This clonotype was seen at least ten times. This sequence joins TRBV28 and TRBJ2-2; D is undetermined. The CDR3 consists of 15 residues. The germline CDR1 and CDR2 sequences are MDHEN and SYDVKM. V was shortened by 1 base and J by 7 bases, with 13 bases between the two germline ends. CDR3 sequence reads: CASSLLGRPGGELFF. The CDR3, as DNA: TGTGCCAGCAGTTTATTGGGCAGGCCGGGCGGGGAGCTGTTTTTT.

This clonotype was detected many times. The chain has TRBV6-2 or TRBV6-3 and TRBJ2-3, with 12 bases lining up with TRBD2. The V gene's germline CDR1 is MNHEY and CDR2 SVGEGT. Unmatched junction bases numbered 6, after V lost 8 bases and J lost 0 bases. The CDR3 has 16 amino acids. In nucleotides, the CDR3 is TGTGCCAGCGCTAGCGGGAGGGAGGCTAGCACAGATACGCAGTATTTT. It translates to CASASGREASTDTQYF.

This clonotype was detected ten times or more. The rearrangement joins TRBV4-2 to TRBJ2-2; 14 bases fit TRBD2. Germline loops: CDR1 LGHNA, CDR2 YNFKEQ. V shed 3 bases and J 6 bases; nucleotides not matched to a gene: 3. The CDR3 runs to 16 residues. CDR3 amino acids: CASSHGTSGSAGELFF. CDR3 DNA sequence: TGTGCCAGCAGCCATGGGACTAGCGGGAGCGCCGGGGAGCTGTTTTTT.

This clonotype has only a few counts. The V call is TRBV27, the J call TRBJ2-1; D perhaps matches TRBD1 (5 bases). The germline gives CDR1 MNHEY, CDR2 SMNVEV (reference sequence). The germline V and J ends were trimmed by 8 bases and 5 bases, with 10 bases remaining between them. This CDR3 is built from 12 residues. CDR3 nucleotide sequence: TGTGCCAGCTCTAACAGGAACAATGAGCAGTTCTTC. Its protein product is CASSNRNNEQFF.

This clonotype appeared a few times. This sequence joins TRBV29-1 and TRBJ2-5; the D is unclear. Per the germline V gene, CDR1 is SQVTM and CDR2 is ANQGSEA. The CDR3 is 15 amino acids. V gave up 0 bases and J gave up 0 bases, with 11 bases separating them. CDR3 region: CSVEDPASYQETQYF. DNA for the CDR3: TGCAGCGTTGAAGACCCAGCCTCGTACCAAGAGACCCAGTACTTC.